This T cell receptor (beta chain) was identified in a study of CD8 T cells in Susac syndrome. CD8+ and CD4+ T cells circulating in blood were sequenced for TCR beta. Random hexamers served to reverse transcribe about 0.5 to 1 ug RNA. MiXCR was run by TCRdb on the immunoSEQ multiplex PCR reads, yielding one entry per CDR3 protein. The profile covers 200,000 to 300,000 distinct CDR3 sequences, with 80% to 95% appearing a single time and about 0.071% taken by the ten largest. Germline V gene sequence: CDR1 MNHNY, CDR2 SVGAGI (reference sequence). With V trimmed by 6 bases and J by 10 bases, 5 bases remained unmatched. This CDR3 comprises 12 residues.

Sequenced input: CD4+ T cells from PBMCs. This receptor was obtained from a human donor with multiple sclerosis. The chain combines TRBV6-6 with TRBJ1-1, with TRBD1 matching 10 bases. Written as DNA, the CDR3 is TGTGCCAGCAGCCAAGGGACAGGGGTAGCTTTCTTT. This sequence encodes CASSQGTGVAFF.